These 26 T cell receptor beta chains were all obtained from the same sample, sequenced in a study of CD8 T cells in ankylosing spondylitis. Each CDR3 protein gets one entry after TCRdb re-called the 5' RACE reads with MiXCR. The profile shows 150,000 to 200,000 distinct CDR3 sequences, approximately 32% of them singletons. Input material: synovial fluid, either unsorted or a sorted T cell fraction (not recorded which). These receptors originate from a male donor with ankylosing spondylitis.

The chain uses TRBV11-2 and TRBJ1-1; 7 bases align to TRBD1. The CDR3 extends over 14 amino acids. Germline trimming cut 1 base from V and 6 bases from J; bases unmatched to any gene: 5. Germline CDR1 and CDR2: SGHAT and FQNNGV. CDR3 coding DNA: TGTGCCAGCAGCTTAGGGCAGGGGGAATCTGAAGCTTTCTTT. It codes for CASSLGQGESEAFF. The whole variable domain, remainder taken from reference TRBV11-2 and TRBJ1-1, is EAGVAQSPRYKIIEKRQSVAFWCNPISGHATLYWYQQILGQGPKLLIQFQNNGVVDDSQLPKDRFSAERLKGVDSTLKIQPAKLEDSAVYLCASSLGQGESEAFFGQGTRLTVV.

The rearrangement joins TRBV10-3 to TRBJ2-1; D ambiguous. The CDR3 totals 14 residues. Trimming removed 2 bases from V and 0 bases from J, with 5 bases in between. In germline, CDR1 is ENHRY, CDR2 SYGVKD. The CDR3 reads CAISEVSSYNEQFF. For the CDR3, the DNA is TGTGCCATCAGTGAGGTCAGCTCCTACAATGAGCAGTTCTTC.

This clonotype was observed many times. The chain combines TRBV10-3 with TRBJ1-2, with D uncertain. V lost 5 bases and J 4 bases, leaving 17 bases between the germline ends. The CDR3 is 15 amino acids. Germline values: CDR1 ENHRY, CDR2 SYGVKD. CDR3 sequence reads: CAISSQRTVLYGYTF. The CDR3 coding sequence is TGTGCCATCAGTTCCCAAAGAACAGTCCTCTATGGCTACACCTTC.

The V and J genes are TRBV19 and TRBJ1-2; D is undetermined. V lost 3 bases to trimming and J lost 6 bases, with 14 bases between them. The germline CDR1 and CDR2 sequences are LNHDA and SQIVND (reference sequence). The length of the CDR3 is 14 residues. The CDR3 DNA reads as TGTGCCAGTAGTATCCTCCAGGCTCCCGATGGCTACACCTTC. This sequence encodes CASSILQAPDGYTF.

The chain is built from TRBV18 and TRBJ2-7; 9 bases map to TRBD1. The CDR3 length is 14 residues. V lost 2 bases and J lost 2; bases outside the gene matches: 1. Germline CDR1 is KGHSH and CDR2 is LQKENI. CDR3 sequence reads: CASSPGTGTYEQYF. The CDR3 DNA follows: TGTGCCAGCTCACCAGGGACAGGGACCTACGAGCAGTACTTC. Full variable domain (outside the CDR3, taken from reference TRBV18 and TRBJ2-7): NAGVMQNPRHLVRRRGQEARLRCSPMKGHSHVYWYRQLPEEGLKFMVYLQKENIIDESGMPKERFSAEFPKEGPSILRIQQVVRGDSAAYFCASSPGTGTYEQYFGPGTRLTVT.

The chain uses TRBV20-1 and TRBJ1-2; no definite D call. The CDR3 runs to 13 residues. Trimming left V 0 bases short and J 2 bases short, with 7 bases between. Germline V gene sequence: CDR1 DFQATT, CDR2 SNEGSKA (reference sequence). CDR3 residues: CSARESANYGYTF. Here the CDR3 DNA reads TGCAGTGCTAGAGAATCGGCGAACTATGGCTACACCTTC.

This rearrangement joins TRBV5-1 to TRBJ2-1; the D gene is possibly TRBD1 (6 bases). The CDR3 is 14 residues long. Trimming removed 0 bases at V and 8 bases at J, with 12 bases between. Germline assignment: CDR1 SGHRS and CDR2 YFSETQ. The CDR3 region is CASSLGGPVDEQFF. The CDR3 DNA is TGCGCCAGCAGCTTGGGGGGGCCGGTAGATGAGCAGTTCTTC. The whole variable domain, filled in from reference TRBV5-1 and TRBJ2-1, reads KAGVTQTPRYLIKTRGQQVTLSCSPISGHRSVSWYQQTPGQGLQFLFEYFSETQRNKGNFPGRFSGRQFSNSRSEMNVSTLELGDSALYLCASSLGGPVDEQFFGPGTRLTVL.

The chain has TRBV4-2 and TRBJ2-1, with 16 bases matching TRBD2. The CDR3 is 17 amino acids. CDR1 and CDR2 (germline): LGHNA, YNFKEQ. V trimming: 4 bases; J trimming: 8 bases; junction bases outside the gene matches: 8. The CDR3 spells CASSPSGLAGGRDEQFF. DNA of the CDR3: TGTGCCAGCAGCCCTTCGGGACTAGCGGGGGGGAGAGATGAGCAGTTCTTC.

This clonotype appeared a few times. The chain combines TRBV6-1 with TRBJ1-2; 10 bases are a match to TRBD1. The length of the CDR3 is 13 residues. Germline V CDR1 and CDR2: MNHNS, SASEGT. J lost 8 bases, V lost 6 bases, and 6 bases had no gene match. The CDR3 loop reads CASREGQGKGYTF. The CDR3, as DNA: TGTGCCAGCAGGGAGGGACAGGGGAAAGGCTACACCTTC.

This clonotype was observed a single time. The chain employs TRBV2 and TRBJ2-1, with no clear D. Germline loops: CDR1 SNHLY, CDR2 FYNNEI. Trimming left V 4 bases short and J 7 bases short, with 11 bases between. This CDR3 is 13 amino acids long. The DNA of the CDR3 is TGTGCCAGCAGTGGGCCAAACGGAAATGAGCAGTTCTTC. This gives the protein CASSGPNGNEQFF.

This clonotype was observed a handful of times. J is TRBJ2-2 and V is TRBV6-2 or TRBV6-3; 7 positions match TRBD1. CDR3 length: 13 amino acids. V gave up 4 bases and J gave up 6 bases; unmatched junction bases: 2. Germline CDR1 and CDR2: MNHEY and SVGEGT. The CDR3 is CASSLQGSGELFF. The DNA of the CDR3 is TGTGCCAGCAGTTTACAGGGGTCCGGGGAGCTGTTTTTT.

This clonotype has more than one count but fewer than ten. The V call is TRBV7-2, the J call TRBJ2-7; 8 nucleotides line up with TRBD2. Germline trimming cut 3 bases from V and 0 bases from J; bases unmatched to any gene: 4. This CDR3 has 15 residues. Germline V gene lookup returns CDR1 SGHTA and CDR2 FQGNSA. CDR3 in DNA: TGTGCCAGCAGCTTTACTAGCGGATTCTCCTACGAGCAGTACTTC. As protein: CASSFTSGFSYEQYF.

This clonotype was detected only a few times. The CDR3 nucleotides read TGTGCCAGCAGCCACGAAGGACTCTACCCCGGTTACACTGAAGCTTTCTTT. Amino acids: CASSHEGLYPGYTEAFF. The chain has TRBV3-1 and TRBJ1-1, with D uncertain. This CDR3 has 17 residues. Germline assignment: CDR1 LGHDT and CDR2 YNNKEL (reference sequence). Deletions cut 3 bases from V and 3 bases from J, with 20 bases between.

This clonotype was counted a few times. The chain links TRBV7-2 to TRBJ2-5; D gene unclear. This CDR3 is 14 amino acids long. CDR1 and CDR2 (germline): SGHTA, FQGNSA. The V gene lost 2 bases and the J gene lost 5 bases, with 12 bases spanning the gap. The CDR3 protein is CASSLFRPTETQYF. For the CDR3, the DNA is TGTGCCAGCAGCTTATTTCGGCCAACGGAGACCCAGTACTTC.

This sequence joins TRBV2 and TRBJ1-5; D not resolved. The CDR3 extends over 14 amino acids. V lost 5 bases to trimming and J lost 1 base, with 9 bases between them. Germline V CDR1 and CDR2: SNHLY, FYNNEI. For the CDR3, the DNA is TGTGCCAGCAGTCTTGGACGGAGCAATCAGCCCCAGCATTTT. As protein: CASSLGRSNQPQHF. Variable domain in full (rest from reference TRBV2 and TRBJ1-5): EPEVTQTPSHQVTQMGQEVILRCVPISNHLYFYWYRQILGQKVEFLVSFYNNEISEKSEIFDDQFSVERPDGSNFTLKIRSTKLEDSAMYFCASSLGRSNQPQHFGDGTRLSIL.

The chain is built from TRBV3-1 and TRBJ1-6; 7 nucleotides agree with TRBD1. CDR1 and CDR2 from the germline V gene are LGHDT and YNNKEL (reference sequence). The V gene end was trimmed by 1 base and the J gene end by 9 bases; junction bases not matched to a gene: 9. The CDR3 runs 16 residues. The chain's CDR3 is CASSQAITGVASPLHF. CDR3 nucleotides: TGTGCCAGCAGCCAAGCAATAACAGGGGTTGCTTCACCCCTCCACTTT.

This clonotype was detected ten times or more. CDR3 coding DNA: TGCGCCAGCAGCCCAGAGACAGGGGGCGGTTCACCCCTCCACTTT. It translates to CASSPETGGGSPLHF. The V and J genes are TRBV5-1 and TRBJ1-6; 10 nucleotides agree with TRBD1. The CDR3 is 15 residues long. Germline trimming cut 4 bases from V and 9 bases from J; bases unmatched to any gene: 7. From germline, CDR1 is SGHRS and CDR2 YFSETQ.

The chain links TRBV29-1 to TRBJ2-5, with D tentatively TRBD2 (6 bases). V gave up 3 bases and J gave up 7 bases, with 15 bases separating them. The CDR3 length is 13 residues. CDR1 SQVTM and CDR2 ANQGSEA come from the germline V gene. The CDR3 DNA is TGCAGCGTTGAGAGGAAGGAGGGCCGGACCCAGTACTTC. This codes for CSVERKEGRTQYF. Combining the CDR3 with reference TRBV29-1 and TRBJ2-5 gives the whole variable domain SAVISQKPSRDICQRGTSLTIQCQVDSQVTMMFWYRQQPGQSLTLIATANQGSEATYESGFVIDKFPISRPNLTFSTLTVSNMSPEDSSIYLCSVERKEGRTQYFGPGTRLLVL.

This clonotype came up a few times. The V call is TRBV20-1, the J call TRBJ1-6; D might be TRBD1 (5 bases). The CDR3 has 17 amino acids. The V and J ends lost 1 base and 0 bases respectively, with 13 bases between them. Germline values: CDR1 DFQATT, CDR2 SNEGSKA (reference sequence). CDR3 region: CSARVRTGDSYNSPLHF. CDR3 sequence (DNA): TGCAGTGCTAGAGTGAGAACAGGCGACTCCTATAATTCACCCCTCCACTTT.

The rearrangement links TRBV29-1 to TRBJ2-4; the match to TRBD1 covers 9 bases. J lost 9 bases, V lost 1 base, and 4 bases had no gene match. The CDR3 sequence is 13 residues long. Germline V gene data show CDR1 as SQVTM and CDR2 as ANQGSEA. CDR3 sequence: CSVEVGTGSIQYF. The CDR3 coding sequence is TGCAGCGTTGAAGTTGGGACAGGGTCCATTCAGTACTTC. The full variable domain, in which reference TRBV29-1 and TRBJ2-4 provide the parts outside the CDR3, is SAVISQKPSRDICQRGTSLTIQCQVDSQVTMMFWYRQQPGQSLTLIATANQGSEATYESGFVIDKFPISRPNLTFSTLTVSNMSPEDSSIYLCSVEVGTGSIQYFGAGTRLSVL.

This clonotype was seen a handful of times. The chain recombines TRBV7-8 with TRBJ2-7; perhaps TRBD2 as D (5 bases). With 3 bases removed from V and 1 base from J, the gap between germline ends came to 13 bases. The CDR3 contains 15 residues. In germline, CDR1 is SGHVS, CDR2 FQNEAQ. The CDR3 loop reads CASSFSHRLSYEQYF. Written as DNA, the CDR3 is TGTGCCAGCAGCTTTAGTCACAGACTATCCTACGAGCAGTACTTC.

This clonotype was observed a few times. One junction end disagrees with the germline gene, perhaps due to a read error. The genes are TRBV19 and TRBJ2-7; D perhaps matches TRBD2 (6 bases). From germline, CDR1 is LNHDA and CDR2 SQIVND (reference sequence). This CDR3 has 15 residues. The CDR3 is CASSIFSEGRYEQYF. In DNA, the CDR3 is TGTGCCAGCAGTATATTTTCGGAGGGCCGCTACGAGCAGTACTTC. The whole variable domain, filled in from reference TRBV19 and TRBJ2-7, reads DGGITQSPKYLFRKEGQNVTLSCEQNLNHDAMYWYRQDPGQGLRLIYYSQIVNDFQKGDIAEGYSVSREKKESFPLTVTSAQKNPTAFYLCASSIFSEGRYEQYFGPGTRLTVT.

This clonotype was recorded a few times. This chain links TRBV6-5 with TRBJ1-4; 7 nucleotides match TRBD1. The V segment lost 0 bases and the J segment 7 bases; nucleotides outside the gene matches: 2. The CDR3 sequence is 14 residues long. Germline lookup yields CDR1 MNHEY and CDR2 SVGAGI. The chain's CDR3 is CASSYSGGGEKLFF. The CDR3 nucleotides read TGTGCCAGCAGTTACTCAGGGGGCGGTGAAAAACTGTTTTTT.

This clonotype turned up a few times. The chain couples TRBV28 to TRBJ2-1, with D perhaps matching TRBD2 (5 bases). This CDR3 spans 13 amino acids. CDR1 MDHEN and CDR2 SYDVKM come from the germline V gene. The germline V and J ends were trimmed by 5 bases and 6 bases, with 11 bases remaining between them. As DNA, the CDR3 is TGTGCCAGCAGTGTGGACTCTACCAATGAGCAGTTCTTC. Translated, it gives CASSVDSTNEQFF.

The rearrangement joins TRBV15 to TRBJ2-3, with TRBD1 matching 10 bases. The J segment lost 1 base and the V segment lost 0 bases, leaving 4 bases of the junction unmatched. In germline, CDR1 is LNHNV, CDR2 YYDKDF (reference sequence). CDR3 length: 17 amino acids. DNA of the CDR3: TGTGCCACCAGCAGAGATTGGGGGACAGGGGGCACAGATACGCAGTATTTT. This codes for CATSRDWGTGGTDTQYF. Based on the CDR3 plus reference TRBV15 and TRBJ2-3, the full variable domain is DAMVIQNPRYQVTQFGKPVTLSCSQTLNHNVMYWYQQKSSQAPKLLFHYYDKDFNNEADTPDNFQSRRPNTSFCFLDIRSPGLGDTAMYLCATSRDWGTGGTDTQYFGPGTRLTVL.

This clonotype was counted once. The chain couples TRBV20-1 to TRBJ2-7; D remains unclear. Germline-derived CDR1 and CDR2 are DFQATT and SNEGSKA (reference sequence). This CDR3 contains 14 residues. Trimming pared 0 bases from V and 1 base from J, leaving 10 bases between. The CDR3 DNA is TGCAGTGCTAGAGATAAGGCAGTATCCTACGAGCAGTACTTC. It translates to CSARDKAVSYEQYF.